This T cell receptor beta chain stems from a study of identical twins. Whole-study findings and limits: Not following the same donors, the study drew its conclusions from cross-sectional statistical analysis.

Only healthy Caucasians were included as donors. A universal primer site arose from template switching, and cDNA bore unique molecular identifiers. A single record per CDR3 protein comes from TCRdb applying MiXCR to the 5' RACE reads. The data contain more than 200,000 distinct CDR3 sequences, less than 9.5% of them singletons. For this clonotype: No antigen is known for it.

The CDR3 is 14 residues long. The germline gives CDR1 MNHEY, CDR2 SMNVEV (reference sequence). The J segment lost 4 bases and the V segment lost 8 bases, leaving 6 bases of the junction unmatched. The TCR sequence derives from a young woman in good health. Sequencing was done on a sample of memory (CD45RO+) T cells sorted from blood. The V call is TRBV27, the J call TRBJ2-1; TRBD2 matches at 9 bases. CDR3 sequence reads: CASQGLAAYNEQFF. Written as DNA, the CDR3 is TGTGCCAGCCAGGGACTAGCTGCGTACAATGAGCAGTTCTTC.